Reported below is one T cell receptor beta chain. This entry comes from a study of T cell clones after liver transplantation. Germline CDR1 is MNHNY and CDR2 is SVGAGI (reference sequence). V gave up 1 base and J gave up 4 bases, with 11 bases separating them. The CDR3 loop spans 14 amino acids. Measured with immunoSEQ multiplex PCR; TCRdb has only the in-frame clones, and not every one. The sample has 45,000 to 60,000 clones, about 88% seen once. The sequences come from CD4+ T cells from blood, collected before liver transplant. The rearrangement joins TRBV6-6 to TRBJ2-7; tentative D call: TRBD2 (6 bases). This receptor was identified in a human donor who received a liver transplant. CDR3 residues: CASSYLRAGYEQYF. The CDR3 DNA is TGTGCCAGCAGTTACTTGCGGGCGGGATACGAGCAGTACTTC.